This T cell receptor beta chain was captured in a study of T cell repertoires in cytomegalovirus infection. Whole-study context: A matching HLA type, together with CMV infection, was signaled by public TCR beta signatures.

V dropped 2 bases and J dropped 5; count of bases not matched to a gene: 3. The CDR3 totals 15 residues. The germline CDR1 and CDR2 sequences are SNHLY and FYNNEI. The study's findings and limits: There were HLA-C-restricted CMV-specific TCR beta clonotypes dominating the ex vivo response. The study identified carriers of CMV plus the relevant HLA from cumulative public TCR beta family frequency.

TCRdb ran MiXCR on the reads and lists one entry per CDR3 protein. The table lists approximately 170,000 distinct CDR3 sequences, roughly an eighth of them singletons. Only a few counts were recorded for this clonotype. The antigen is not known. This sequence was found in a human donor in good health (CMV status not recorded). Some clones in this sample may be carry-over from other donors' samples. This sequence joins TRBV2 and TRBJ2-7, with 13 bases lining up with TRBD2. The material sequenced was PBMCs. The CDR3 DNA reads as TGTGCCAGCAGTGAACGGACTAGCGGGAGACACGAGCAGTACTTC. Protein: CASSERTSGRHEQYF.